This TCR beta chain was captured by sequencing in a study of CD8 T cells in ankylosing spondylitis. Whole-study findings and limits: Blood from ankylosing spondylitis patients appeared to carry a characteristic roughly eight-variant TCR beta motif.

TCRdb processed the 5' RACE reads anew with MiXCR; each CDR3 protein has one entry. This table holds some 150,000 distinct CDR3 sequences, around two fifths found once. J lost 0 bases, V lost 4 bases, and 6 bases had no gene match. The CDR3 has 15 residues. CDR1 GTSNPN and CDR2 SVGIG come from the germline V gene (reference sequence). This clonotype was seen ten or more times. Antigen unknown. The clonotype comes from a male donor with ankylosing spondylitis. The rearrangement joins TRBV30 to TRBJ2-3, with 8 bases that match TRBD2. Sequencing was performed on synovial fluid, either unsorted or a sorted T cell fraction (not recorded which). The chain's CDR3 is CAWIGLAASTDTQYF. The CDR3 nucleotides read TGTGCCTGGATTGGACTAGCTGCGAGCACAGATACGCAGTATTTT.